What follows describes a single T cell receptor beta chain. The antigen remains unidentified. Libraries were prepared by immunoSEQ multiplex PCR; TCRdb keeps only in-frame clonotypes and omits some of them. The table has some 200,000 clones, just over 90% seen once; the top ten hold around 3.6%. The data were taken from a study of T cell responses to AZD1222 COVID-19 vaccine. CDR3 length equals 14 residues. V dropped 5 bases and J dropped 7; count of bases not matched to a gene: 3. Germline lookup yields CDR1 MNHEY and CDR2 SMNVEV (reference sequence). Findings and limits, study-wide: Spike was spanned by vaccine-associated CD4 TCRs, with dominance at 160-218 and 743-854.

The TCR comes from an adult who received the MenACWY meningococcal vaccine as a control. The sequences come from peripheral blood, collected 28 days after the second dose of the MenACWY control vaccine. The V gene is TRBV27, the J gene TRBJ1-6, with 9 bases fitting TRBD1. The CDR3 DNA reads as TGTGCCAGCAGTCTGGGGACAGGGAATTCACCCCTCCACTTT. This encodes CASSLGTGNSPLHF.